The present T cell receptor beta chain was sequenced within a study of beta chain features in type 1 diabetes. This clone was recorded a few times. Its cognate antigen is unknown. V was clipped by 3 bases and J by 6 bases; unmatched bases: 4. The CDR3 is made up of 14 amino acids. CDR1 is SNHLY and CDR2 is FYNNEI in the germline V gene. Study-wide results and limits: Moderate yet significant TCRB CDR3 shortening was seen in Type 1 diabetes patients in all four CD4+ subsets.

The isolated RNA, all of it, was reverse transcribed, so expressed TCRB transcripts were what got sequenced. Sequenced by immunoSEQ multiplex PCR; TCRdb stores in-frame clones only, minus some. Here the sample spans a few hundred thousand clones, about 14% being singletons. The rearrangement joins TRBV2 to TRBJ2-1; 8 bases line up with TRBD2. The sequence was obtained from a woman aged 18-30 years in good health. The sequenced sample consisted of naive CD4+ T cells from blood. The CDR3 nucleotides are TGTGCCAGCAGTGAGGTAGCGGGAAGCAATGAGCAGTTCTTC. As protein: CASSEVAGSNEQFF. The variable domain in full, with the rest retrieved from reference TRBV2 and TRBJ2-1, is EPEVTQTPSHQVTQMGQEVILRCVPISNHLYFYWYRQILGQKVEFLVSFYNNEISEKSEIFDDQFSVERPDGSNFTLKIRSTKLEDSAMYFCASSEVAGSNEQFFGPGTRLTVL.